This TCR beta chain was obtained from a study of cytomegalovirus exposure and HLA in healthy donors. The CDR3 is 17 amino acids. With V trimmed by 6 bases and J by 8 bases, 17 bases remained unmatched. The germline V gene encodes CDR1 MNHEY and CDR2 SMNVEV (reference sequence). The table came from immunoSEQ multiplex PCR; TCRdb's copy has only in-frame clones and leaves some out. The repertoire consists of around 400,000 clones, with 86% occurring once and the leading ten covering roughly 0.75%. The chain combines TRBV27 with TRBJ2-3; 10 positions match TRBD2. The receptor was isolated from a woman between 18 and 30 years old in good health and CMV-seronegative. The sequenced sample was PBMCs. This CDR3 is CASSMASGSPASGTQYF. In DNA, the CDR3 is TGTGCCAGCAGCATGGCTAGCGGGAGCCCGGCCTCCGGTACGCAGTATTTT.